This paragraph covers one T cell receptor beta chain sequence. Its antigen is still unknown. Base qualities are missing; no much larger clone stands one base away. The junction carries 13 bases between V and J, which are trimmed by 7 bases and 0 bases respectively. Counted from cysteine to phenylalanine, this CDR3 has 14 amino acids. The DNA shown is the 42-base CDR3, in frame from base 1. Sequences SGHNT (CDR1) and YYREEE (CDR2) are obtained from the germline V gene (reference sequence). This specimen belongs to a study of shared clonotypes between healthy human individuals (dated by TCRdb to between 2020 and 2021). At the level of the whole study: The cohort included three men and a couple of women between 18 and 49 years of age. For each donor, three plates each were used for CD4 naive and CD4 memory, two plates were used for CD8 naive, and one plate was used for CD8 memory. The study deeply sequenced blood TCR repertoires of five healthy adults to estimate repertoire size and the extent of clonotype sharing between individuals. Different laboratories and diverse techniques were used to prepare libraries and sequence TCR repertoires, to increase sequencing depth and limit assay-specific biases. Per donor, leukapheresis produced somewhere between about 0.8 and 9 billion PBMCs.

Using the deep immunoSEQ assay, TCR CDR3 regions were amplified from genomic DNA by multiplex PCR. Extracted genomic DNA from each cell subset was distributed evenly across all wells of several immunoSEQ 96-well plates, and each plate was treated as a replicate. For sorted subsets, each replicate PCR was loaded with 200 to 250 ng genomic DNA, equivalent to about 30,000 T cell genomes. Purified libraries were measured with a Qubit 3.0 fluorometer, size-checked on a Bioanalyzer 2100, and measured again with the KAPA Library Quantification kit. A separate single-read 150-cycle Illumina NextSeq 550 flow cell was used to sequence each immunoSEQ 96-well plate. In the source study's methods: Because only junctional sequences without quality scores were contained in the immunoSEQ output, filtering matching that applied to full-length reads could not be performed. To assign V/J genes and CDR3, sequences were annotated against IMGT germline references using PyIR, a Python wrapper for IgBLAST v1.9. Reads were filtered out if the reads had weak V/J assignments (E-value above 1e-6), no CDR3, stop codons, out-of-frame junctions, or ambiguous translated residues. A V3J clonotype was defined by an identical inferred V gene, J gene, and CDR3 amino acid sequence. Percentage overlap between repertoires was calculated by dividing the number of shared unique clonotypes by the size of the smaller repertoire. Three approaches were used to assess repertoire richness: RTK rarefaction, the Chao1 estimator, and Recon v2.1 estimates of unobserved clonotypes. OLGA was used to compute generation probabilities for all TCRbeta clonotypes that the gDNA method yielded from a handful of donors. What TCRdb holds here is the immuneACCESS table cut down to in-frame rearrangements. Part of the clones is not present; checked against another copy, under half of the missing clones reflect an unresolved V gene, and the others are unexplained. Clonal size and the V and J genes are those of that table, whereas D and trimming came from the DNA. This sample comprises about 2.4 million clones, over 85% of them detected only once. The biggest ten clones account for around 0.14% of the sample.

The donors were healthy, HIV-negative adults who had no recently reported acute infections or vaccinations. Every donor was a Caucasian adult living in Nashville, Tennessee, USA. Magnetic negative selection was used to enrich CD4+ T cells, after which naive cells were positively selected on CD45RA and the negative fraction became the memory subset. After blood collection by leukapheresis, PBMCs were isolated using Ficoll-Histopaque density gradient centrifugation and then cryopreserved in the vapor phase of liquid nitrogen. Analytical flow cytometry was used to check the purity and quantity of each magnetically sorted T cell population. Each sorted fraction had its genomic DNA isolated and then quantified by UV absorbance on a Nanodrop 2000c. Study-level results and caveats: Sampling was restricted to blood, and TCR repertoires in tissues likely differ from the TCR repertoires found in blood. The small number of donors limited the genetic and exposure-history diversity represented. Higher generation probabilities were observed for clonotypes shared by all four sorted-subset donors than for non-shared clonotypes. Pairwise subsampling indicated that sequencing depth was expected to affect the degree of clonotype sharing among donors. Larger estimated clonotype richness was generally found for naive subsets than for memory subsets. About 5% of naive CD4, 3.5% of naive CD8, 2.3% of memory CD4, and 0.35% to 0.5% of memory CD8 clonotypes were shared across a handful of donors. Rarefaction of sorted-subset datasets indicated incomplete sequencing despite the large sequencing depth.

This receptor was obtained from a young man in good health. Sequencing was performed on naive CD4+ T cells sorted from blood. In the paper's terms, the cell subset or site label means: CD45RA+ positively selected. Recombination linked TRBV5-4 to TRBJ1-1, with a tentative D gene TRBD1 over 5 matching bases. Here is the DNA: TGTGCCAGCGGGCTCGGGGGGATGAACACTGAAGCTTTCTTT. It specifies CASGLGGMNTEAFF.